Below are 13 T cell receptor beta chains sequenced from a single sample in a study of cytomegalovirus exposure and HLA in healthy donors. Primers for the PCR totalled 60 Vbeta and 13 Jbeta. This table comes from immunoSEQ multiplex PCR, and its TCRdb copy is limited to in-frame clones, with some not included. The data contain 180,000 or so clones, 82% of them seen just once; the ten biggest clones take up roughly 0.098%. The material sequenced was PBMCs. The receptors were sampled from a boy younger than 10 in good health and CMV-seronegative.

The V and J genes are TRBV18 and TRBJ1-5, with D maybe TRBD1 (6 bases). V shed 3 bases and J shed 3 bases, with 18 bases lying between them. Germline V gene lookup returns CDR1 KGHSH and CDR2 LQKENI. The CDR3 loop spans 17 amino acids. The CDR3 coding sequence is TGTGCCAGCTCACCGACGACATTAGGGGGAACCAATCAGCCCCAGCATTTT. Amino acids: CASSPTTLGGTNQPQHF.

This chain uses TRBV5-1 with TRBJ2-1; 7 bases map to TRBD2. Germline CDR1 is SGHRS and CDR2 is YFSETQ. Losses at the gene ends were 0 bases for V and 4 bases for J; bases not matched to a gene: 4. The CDR3 sequence is 15 residues long. The CDR3 region is CASSLGASGYNEQFF. In DNA form, the CDR3 reads TGCGCCAGCAGCTTGGGGGCTAGCGGTTACAATGAGCAGTTCTTC.

V and J are TRBV7-2 and TRBJ1-6, with unresolved D. Trimming took 2 bases from V and 0 from J, leaving 14 bases between them. The length of the CDR3 is 18 residues. Germline V gene sequence: CDR1 SGHTA, CDR2 FQGNSA. The CDR3 bases are TGTGCCAGCAGCTTAATCCCCGGGAGTAGCTCCTATAATTCACCCCTCCACTTT. Translating gives CASSLIPGSSSYNSPLHF.

This clone was seen only a few times. CDR3 sequence (DNA): TGCAGCGTGTCGGGGGTTTTGAACACTGAAGCTTTCTTT. It specifies CSVSGVLNTEAFF. The chain employs TRBV29-1 and TRBJ1-1; weak D call: TRBD1 (5 bases). CDR3 length: 13 amino acids. Trimming took off 6 bases at V and 0 bases at J, with 11 bases between the two ends. CDR1 SQVTM and CDR2 ANQGSEA come from the germline V gene. The complete variable domain, with remaining parts taken from reference TRBV29-1 and TRBJ1-1, reads SAVISQKPSRDICQRGTSLTIQCQVDSQVTMMFWYRQQPGQSLTLIATANQGSEATYESGFVIDKFPISRPNLTFSTLTVSNMSPEDSSIYLCSVSGVLNTEAFFGQGTRLTVV.

This clone was observed once. The chain recombines TRBV6-6 with TRBJ2-3; 7 nucleotides match TRBD2. This CDR3 spans 14 amino acids. Germline values: CDR1 MNHNY, CDR2 SVGAGI (reference sequence). Trimming cost V 3 bases and J 1 base; bases outside gene matches: 1. CDR3 nucleotide sequence: TGTGCCAGCAGTTATGGGGGGGGCACAGATACGCAGTATTTT. Amino acid sequence: CASSYGGGTDTQYF.

The rearrangement uses TRBV7-2 and TRBJ1-2, with 7 positions matching TRBD1. CDR3 length: 15 amino acids. Germline V gene lookup returns CDR1 SGHTA and CDR2 FQGNSA. J was trimmed by 8 bases and V by 4 bases; bases with no gene match: 13. CDR3 bases: TGTGCCAGCAGCTCCCGACAGGGAGAGGCTTCGGGCTACACCTTC. This encodes CASSSRQGEASGYTF.

The chain links TRBV19 to TRBJ1-1, with 7 nucleotides matching TRBD1. Germline V gene sequence: CDR1 LNHDA, CDR2 SQIVND (reference sequence). V shed 5 bases and J 3 bases; nucleotides not matched to a gene: 9. The CDR3 is made up of 15 amino acids. CDR3 in DNA: TGTGCCAGTAGTCCTCGACAGGGATGGGACACTGAAGCTTTCTTT. This encodes CASSPRQGWDTEAFF.

This rearrangement joins TRBV18 to TRBJ1-1, with TRBD1 identical over 7 bases. The germline V gene encodes CDR1 KGHSH and CDR2 LQKENI. This CDR3 spans 14 amino acids. V shed 4 bases, J shed 2 bases, and the junction held 4 bases outside the gene matches. CDR3 sequence reads: CASSRGQTNTEAFF. In DNA, the CDR3 is TGTGCCAGCTCACGGGGACAGACAAACACTGAAGCTTTCTTT. Together with reference TRBV18 and TRBJ1-1, the CDR3 gives the full variable domain: NAGVMQNPRHLVRRRGQEARLRCSPMKGHSHVYWYRQLPEEGLKFMVYLQKENIIDESGMPKERFSAEFPKEGPSILRIQQVVRGDSAAYFCASSRGQTNTEAFFGQGTRLTVV.

About this clone: This CDR3 is also generated by other DNA sequences in the sample. The J gene is TRBJ2-7, the V gene TRBV11-2, with 9 bases that match TRBD2. Germline CDR1 is SGHAT and CDR2 is FQNNGV. CDR3 size: 18 residues. With V trimmed by 5 bases and J by 3 bases, 17 bases remained unmatched. This CDR3 reads CASSHRGAGGALHYEQYF. As DNA, the CDR3 is TGTGCCAGCAGCCACCGAGGGGCGGGGGGGGCCCTGCACTACGAGCAGTACTTC.

Remarks on this clone: Germline and junction disagree at one end, which may indicate a read error. V gene TRBV7-9 combines with J gene TRBJ1-1; D not certain. The CDR3 is 10 residues long. Germline-derived CDR1 and CDR2 are SEHNR and FQNEAQ (reference sequence). This CDR3 reads CSSQNTEAFF. CDR3 sequence (DNA): TGTTCCAGCCAGAACACTGAAGCTTTCTTT.

This sequence joins TRBV5-4 and TRBJ1-1, with 8 bases lining up with TRBD1. The CDR3 covers 12 residues. The J segment lost 9 bases and the V segment lost 3 bases, leaving 4 bases of the junction unmatched. Germline CDR1 is SGHNT and CDR2 is YYREEE (reference sequence). The CDR3 here is CASSSDREKAFF. CDR3 sequence (DNA): TGTGCCAGCAGCTCGGACAGGGAAAAAGCTTTCTTT.

The chain couples TRBV6-1 to TRBJ1-2; possible D gene TRBD1, 5 bases. The CDR3 sequence is 14 residues long. The germline V gene encodes CDR1 MNHNS and CDR2 SASEGT. The V end was cut by 5 bases, the J end by 6 bases, with 16 bases between. The CDR3 region is CASSPRTPEDGYTF. CDR3 nucleotide sequence: TGTGCCAGCAGTCCACGGACACCAGAGGATGGCTACACCTTC.

To note about this clone: One end of the junction is discordant with germline, which a read error may explain. The chain links TRBV20-1 to TRBJ1-4; D not resolved. Germline-derived CDR1 and CDR2 are DFQATT and SNEGSKA (reference sequence). CDR3 size: 11 residues. The chain's CDR3 is CSARGGRLLVF. The CDR3 DNA reads TGCAGTGCTAGGGGAGGGCGGCTTCTTGTTTTT.